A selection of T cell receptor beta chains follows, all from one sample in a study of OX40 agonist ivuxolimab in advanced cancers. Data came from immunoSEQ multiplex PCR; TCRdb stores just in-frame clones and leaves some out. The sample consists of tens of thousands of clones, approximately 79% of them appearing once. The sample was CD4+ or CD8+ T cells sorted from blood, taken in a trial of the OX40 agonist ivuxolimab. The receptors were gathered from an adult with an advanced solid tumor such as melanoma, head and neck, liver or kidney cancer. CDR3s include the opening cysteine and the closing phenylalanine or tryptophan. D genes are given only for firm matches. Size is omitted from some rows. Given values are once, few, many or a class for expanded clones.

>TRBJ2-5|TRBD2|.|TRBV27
TGTGCCAGCAGTGCCGGGACTAGCGGGAGATTTGAAGGGAGCCAGTACTTC
CASSAGTSGRFEGSQYF
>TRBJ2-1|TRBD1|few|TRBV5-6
TGTGCCAGCAGCTCCCGGGACAGGGGTCCCCAGCAGTTCTTC
CASSSRDRGPQQFF
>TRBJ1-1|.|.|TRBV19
TGTGCCAGTAGTTCGATGGGGGGGTTTGGCGCTTTCTTT
CASSSMGGFGAFF
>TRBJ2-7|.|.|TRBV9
TGTGCCAGCAGCGAGACAGGATACGAGCAGTACTTC
CASSETGYEQYF
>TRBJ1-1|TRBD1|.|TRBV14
TGTGCCAGCAGCCGCTTGAGCCGGGACAGGGTTTGGACTGAAGCTTTCTTT
CASSRLSRDRVWTEAFF
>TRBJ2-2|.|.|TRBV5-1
TGCGCCAGCAGCGAGCTGAGGGAGGGGGCCGGGGAGCTGTTTTTT
CASSELREGAGELFF
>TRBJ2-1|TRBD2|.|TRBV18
TGTGCCAGCTCACTTGAAGAACTAGCGGGAGGTACCTACAATGAGCAGTTCTTC
CASSLEELAGGTYNEQFF
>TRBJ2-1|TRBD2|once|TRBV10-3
TGTGCCACAGGGGGGACTAGCGGGAGATCCTACAATGAGCAGTTCTTC
CATGGTSGRSYNEQFF
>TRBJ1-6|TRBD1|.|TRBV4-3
TGCGCCAGCAGCCAAGATTACAGGGGGCAGTCACCCCTCCACTTT
CASSQDYRGQSPLHF
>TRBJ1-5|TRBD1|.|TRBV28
TGTGCCAGCAGTCCTTCCTGGGACAGGGGCAGGTGGAATCAGCCCCAGCATTTT
CASSPSWDRGRWNQPQHF
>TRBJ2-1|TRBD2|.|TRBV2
TGTGCCAGCAGCCAGCGGGGGGACAATGAGCAGTTCTTC
CASSQRGDNEQFF
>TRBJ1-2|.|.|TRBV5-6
TGTGCCAGCAGCTTGAGAGCCAACCGCTACACCTTC
CASSLRANRYTF
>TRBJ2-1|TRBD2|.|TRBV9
TGTGCCAGCAGCTTAACTAGCGGGTGGACCAATGAGCAGTTCTTC
CASSLTSGWTNEQFF
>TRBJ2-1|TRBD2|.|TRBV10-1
TGCGCCAGCAGTGAGTCTAGGGTAGCGGGAGCCAATGAGCAGTTCTTC
CASSESRVAGANEQFF
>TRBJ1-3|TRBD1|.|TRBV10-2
TGCGCCAGCAGTGAGGGGAGACAGGGGAGAGGAAACACCATATATTTT
CASSEGRQGRGNTIYF
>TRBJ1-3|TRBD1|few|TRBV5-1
TGCGCCAGCAGCTTGGCTACAGGGGGCTCGGGAAACACCATATATTTT
CASSLATGGSGNTIYF
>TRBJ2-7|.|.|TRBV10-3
TGTGCCATCAGTGGCGGTGGGGGTCGATCCTACGAGCAGTACTTC
CAISGGGGRSYEQYF
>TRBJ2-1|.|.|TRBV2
TGTGCCAGCAGTGTTTTGACTAGTAGCAATGAGCAGTTCTTC
CASSVLTSSNEQFF
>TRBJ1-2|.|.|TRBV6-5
TGTGCCAGCAGTTACTCGAGGAGTAGCTATGGCTACACCTTC
CASSYSRSSYGYTF
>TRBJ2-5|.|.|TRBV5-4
TGTGCCAGCAGCTTCGGACTAGACCCCGAACAGGGCCAAGAGACCCAGTACTTC
CASSFGLDPEQGQETQYF
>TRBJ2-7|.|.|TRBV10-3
TGTGCCATCAGTGACGACAACTCCTACGAGCAGTACTTC
CAISDDNSYEQYF
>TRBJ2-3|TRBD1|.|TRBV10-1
TGCGCCAGCAGTGTCCTACAGGGGTTCACAGATACGCAGTATTTT
CASSVLQGFTDTQYF
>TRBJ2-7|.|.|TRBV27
TGTGCCAGCAGTTTCTCGGGGGGCGGAACCTACGAGCAGTACTTC
CASSFSGGGTYEQYF
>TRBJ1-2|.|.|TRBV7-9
TGTGCCAGCAGCTCGGGAGGGGTAGGGGCGGGCTACACCTTC
CASSSGGVGAGYTF
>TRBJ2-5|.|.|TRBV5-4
TGTGCCAGCAGCTTGGATGGCAGAGCAGAGACCCAGTACTTC
CASSLDGRAETQYF
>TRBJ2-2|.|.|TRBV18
TGTGCCAGCTCACCAAACACCGGGGAGCTGTTTTTT
CASSPNTGELFF
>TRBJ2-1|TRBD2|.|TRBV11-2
TGTGCCAGCAGCTCAAGACTAGCGAAGAACAATGAGCAGTTCTTC
CASSSRLAKNNEQFF
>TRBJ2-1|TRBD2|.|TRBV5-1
TGCGCCAGCAGCTTGGCAAGTGCTAGCGGGAGTGCCGGCAATGAGCAGTTCTTC
CASSLASASGSAGNEQFF
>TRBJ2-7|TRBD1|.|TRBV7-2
TGTGCCAGCAGCCGCCGGACAGGGAACTACGAGCAGTACTTC
CASSRRTGNYEQYF